This T cell receptor beta chain was identified in a study of post-analysis software for immune sequencing data. Study results and limitations: Versus controls, multiple sclerosis patients showed significantly lower diversity (normalized Chao1). Patients had higher frequencies than controls of five TRBV segments, including TRBV5-6, TRBV5-1 and TRBV20-1. F measure showed strong co-clustering of same-batch samples.

Notes on this clonotype: The antigen is undetermined.

CDR1 and CDR2 from the germline V gene are MNHEY and SVGAGI. This CDR3 is built from 15 residues. The V end lost 0 bases, the J end lost 2 bases, and 10 bases lay between the germline ends. cDNA libraries of TCR beta carried unique molecular identifiers. Researchers reported 400,000 to 550,000 cDNA molecules coming from roughly 0.93 to 9.6 million T cells. One entry per CDR3 protein, called by TCRdb with MiXCR from the PCR reads. This sample yields approximately 440,000 distinct CDR3 sequences, of which around 40% are seen a single time; 9.5% to 13% belongs to the top ten. The source is a girl aged 5 to 17 with multiple sclerosis. The sample taken for sequencing was blood. This chain joins TRBV6-5 and TRBJ1-2; D is uncertain. In nucleotides, the CDR3 is TGTGCCAGCAGTTACTCTTTCGGGCTCAACTATGGCTACACCTTC. Translating it yields CASSYSFGLNYGYTF.